A single sample gave rise to the 22 T cell receptor beta chains below, sequenced in a study of blood T cell repertoires in COVID-19. Clones were sequenced by immunoSEQ multiplex PCR, and TCRdb holds only the in-frame ones, with some missing. The sample contains about 99,000 clones, roughly 76% of which appear only once. Sequencing used peripheral blood. Every receptor here comes from an elderly man with COVID-19, enrolled during active disease.

Regarding this clone: A clone one base away is much larger, so this may be a read error. The chain uses TRBV27 and TRBJ2-7; 16 nucleotides agree with TRBD2. Germline trimming cut 2 bases from V and 6 bases from J; bases unmatched to any gene: 7. Germline V CDR1 and CDR2: MNHEY, SMNVEV (reference sequence). There are 17 residues in the CDR3. CDR3 sequence reads: CASSLHPGLAGGGEQYF. CDR3 bases: TGTGCCAGCAGTTTACATCCGGGACTAGCGGGAGGGGGCGAGCAGTACTTC.

The chain couples TRBV5-6 to TRBJ2-7, with D hard to call. V lost 4 bases and J lost 2, with 13 bases in between. This CDR3 has 14 amino acids. CDR1 is SGHDT and CDR2 is YYEEEE in the germline V gene. The chain's CDR3 is CASSRETFTYEQYF. The CDR3 DNA is TGTGCCAGCAGCCGCGAGACTTTTACCTACGAGCAGTACTTC.

The table lists this clone with a few counts. The chain carries TRBV7-3 and TRBJ2-5; the match to TRBD2 covers 12 bases. Germline CDR1 reads SGHTA; CDR2 reads FQGTGA. This CDR3 has 15 residues. Trimming removed 4 bases from V and 4 bases from J; junction bases left unmatched: 4. The CDR3 DNA reads as TGTGCCAGCAGCTCTCAGGGACTAGCGGGAGAGACCCAGTACTTC. Protein sequence: CASSSQGLAGETQYF.

The chain employs TRBV5-1 and TRBJ2-7, with D maybe TRBD2 (6 bases). Per the germline V gene, CDR1 is SGHRS and CDR2 is YFSETQ. Trimming cost V 4 bases and J 5 bases, with 13 bases left between them. This CDR3 region has 13 residues. Here the CDR3 DNA reads TGCGCCAGCAGCCCGGAGGGGAGGAACGAGCAGTACTTC. It specifies CASSPEGRNEQYF.

V usage is TRBV19 and J usage is TRBJ2-6; weak D call: TRBD1 (6 bases). CDR3 length: 15 residues. Germline CDR1 LNHDA, CDR2 SQIVND (reference sequence). V was pared by 5 bases and J by 4 bases, with 12 bases between. CDR3 sequence (DNA): TGTGCCAGTAGTGAACAGGGCTCCGGGGCCAACGTCCTGACTTTC. Encoded protein: CASSEQGSGANVLTF. Supplemented by reference TRBV19 and TRBJ2-6, the full variable domain reads DGGITQSPKYLFRKEGQNVTLSCEQNLNHDAMYWYRQDPGQGLRLIYYSQIVNDFQKGDIAEGYSVSREKKESFPLTVTSAQKNPTAFYLCASSEQGSGANVLTFGAGSRLTVL.

V and J are TRBV27 and TRBJ1-1; possible D gene TRBD1, 5 bases. The CDR3 loop spans 15 amino acids. The germline V and J ends were trimmed by 7 bases and 5 bases, with 20 bases remaining between them. Germline V CDR1 and CDR2: MNHEY, SMNVEV (reference sequence). The CDR3 sequence is CASIPGGVRGTEAFF. For the CDR3, the DNA is TGTGCCAGCATCCCTGGGGGGGTGAGAGGGACTGAAGCTTTCTTT.

This clone has just one count. V and J are TRBV4-1 and TRBJ1-5; unclear D gene. The CDR3 is made up of 15 amino acids. The V end was cut by 0 bases, the J end by 4 bases, with 10 bases between. The germline CDR1 and CDR2 sequences are MGHRA and YSYEKL. This CDR3 is CASSQDVSRNQPQHF. CDR3 nucleotides: TGCGCCAGCAGCCAAGATGTTTCCAGGAATCAGCCCCAGCATTTT.

The chain recombines TRBV24-1 with TRBJ2-2, with 10 bases matching TRBD2. The V gene's germline CDR1 is KGHDR and CDR2 SFDVKD. V gave up 3 bases and J gave up 1 base; unmatched junction bases: 7. This CDR3 is built from 18 residues. CDR3 amino acids: CATSDPGLAAENTGELFF. DNA for the CDR3: TGTGCCACCAGTGATCCCGGACTAGCGGCCGAGAACACCGGGGAGCTGTTTTTT.

The V and J genes are TRBV28 and TRBJ1-3, with 7 positions matching TRBD1. Germline CDR1 is MDHEN and CDR2 is SYDVKM. Unmatched junction bases numbered 7, after V lost 5 bases and J lost 3 bases. This CDR3 contains 15 residues. CDR3 protein: CASSPTGLIGNTIYF. Here the CDR3 DNA reads TGTGCCAGCAGTCCGACAGGGCTCATTGGAAACACCATATATTTT.

The genes are TRBV7-2 and TRBJ2-7; 7 bases fit TRBD1. J gave up 3 bases and V 1 base, and 12 bases lay outside the gene matches. The length of the CDR3 is 17 residues. CDR1 SGHTA and CDR2 FQGNSA come from the germline V gene. The CDR3 DNA sequence: TGTGCCAGCAGCTTAGGGTTTACAGGGGCTTTTGGCTACGAGCAGTACTTC. This gives the protein CASSLGFTGAFGYEQYF.

The V and J genes are TRBV4-1 and TRBJ1-6; TRBD1 agrees at 9 bases. V lost 1 base to trimming and J lost 3 bases; unmatched junction nucleotides: 7. Per the germline V gene, CDR1 is MGHRA and CDR2 is YSYEKL. CDR3 length: 18 amino acids. The CDR3 DNA is TGCGCCAGCAGCCAAGGGGGGACAGGGAGGTTCTATAATTCACCCCTCCACTTT. This gives the protein CASSQGGTGRFYNSPLHF.

The chain uses TRBV5-1 and TRBJ1-6; 10 bases are a match to TRBD1. The CDR3 sequence is 14 residues long. Germline-derived CDR1 and CDR2 are SGHRS and YFSETQ. Trimming removed 4 bases from V and 10 bases from J; junction bases left unmatched: 5. CDR3 sequence reads: CASSAGQGGSPLHF. For the CDR3, the DNA is TGCGCCAGCAGCGCTGGACAGGGGGGATCACCCCTCCACTTT.

This clone counts as medium-sized (0.01 to 0.1%). The V and J genes are TRBV28 and TRBJ2-3; 7 nucleotides match TRBD2. The CDR3 length is 17 residues. V dropped 3 bases and J dropped 1; count of bases not matched to a gene: 10. The V gene's germline CDR1 is MDHEN and CDR2 SYDVKM. The CDR3 DNA sequence: TGTGCCAGCAGTTTGCGGACGCGGGGGTGGGGCACAGATACGCAGTATTTT. Translated: CASSLRTRGWGTDTQYF.

The rearrangement uses TRBV24-1 and TRBJ2-2, with 7 bases identical to TRBD2. This CDR3 has 16 amino acids. V was pared by 5 bases and J by 1 base, with 6 bases of the junction left unmatched. The germline V gene encodes CDR1 KGHDR and CDR2 SFDVKD. In nucleotides, the CDR3 is TGTGCCACCAGTGGAGGGGTAGCGGGGAACACCGGGGAGCTGTTTTTT. It is translated as CATSGGVAGNTGELFF.

This clone was observed a single time. This chain joins TRBV9 and TRBJ1-1, with D possibly being TRBD1 (5 bases). Deletions cut 4 bases from V and 6 bases from J, with 19 bases between. This CDR3 comprises 15 residues. Per germline, CDR1 SGDLS and CDR2 YYNGEE. This CDR3 reads CASSPRFGGVAEAFF. The CDR3 region has the DNA TGTGCCAGCAGCCCCCGGTTTGGGGGGGTGGCTGAAGCTTTCTTT.

The V gene is TRBV5-1, the J gene TRBJ2-5, with 11 nucleotides matching TRBD2. V shed 3 bases, J shed 3 bases, and the junction held 7 bases outside the gene matches. Germline-derived CDR1 and CDR2 are SGHRS and YFSETQ. The CDR3 is 16 residues long. The CDR3 bases are TGCGCCAGCAGCTCCTTAGCGGGGGGGCCGGAAGAGACCCAGTACTTC. Its protein product is CASSSLAGGPEETQYF.

V gene TRBV11-3 combines with J gene TRBJ2-1; TRBD2 matches at 8 bases. Germline V gene sequence: CDR1 SGHNT, CDR2 YENEEA. This CDR3 is 15 amino acids long. Trimming cost V 5 bases and J 6 bases; bases outside gene matches: 9. As DNA, the CDR3 is TGTGCCAGCAGCATTGGGGCGGGAGGATTCAATGAGCAGTTCTTC. It yields the protein CASSIGAGGFNEQFF.

The V and J genes are TRBV11-2 and TRBJ2-3, with TRBD2 matching 7 bases. V lost 0 bases, J lost 2 bases, and 5 bases stayed unmatched. The length of the CDR3 is 16 residues. CDR1 SGHAT and CDR2 FQNNGV come from the germline V gene. CDR3 amino acids: CASSLDGRTNTDTQYF. The CDR3 DNA sequence: TGTGCCAGCAGCTTAGACGGGAGGACCAACACAGATACGCAGTATTTT.

J is TRBJ1-1 and V is TRBV12-3 or TRBV12-4; D is unresolved. The CDR3 has 11 residues. The V and J ends lost 3 bases and 7 bases respectively, with 6 bases between them. The CDR3: CASSFYDEAFF. CDR3 bases: TGTGCCAGCAGTTTCTACGATGAAGCTTTCTTT.

V and J are TRBV29-1 and TRBJ2-5; the match to TRBD2 covers 7 bases. From germline, CDR1 is SQVTM and CDR2 ANQGSEA. The CDR3 length is 14 residues. Trimming cost V 6 bases and J 2 bases; bases outside gene matches: 9. Here the CDR3 DNA reads TGCAGCGTGGGGGGGAGGTTGGCTCAAGAGACCCAGTACTTC. This encodes CSVGGRLAQETQYF.

The chain links TRBV7-2 to TRBJ2-2; 8 bases line up with TRBD1. Germline CDR1 reads SGHTA; CDR2 reads FQGNSA. This CDR3 region has 15 residues. The J segment lost 4 bases and the V segment lost 3 bases, leaving 4 bases of the junction unmatched. For the CDR3, the DNA is TGTGCCAGCAGCTTGCCTACAGGGGGCACCGGGGAGCTGTTTTTT. It yields the protein CASSLPTGGTGELFF.

This rearrangement joins TRBV30 to TRBJ2-5; TRBD1 matches 7 bases. The CDR3 loop spans 13 amino acids. In germline, CDR1 is GTSNPN, CDR2 SVGIG (reference sequence). The trim removed 2 bases at V and 5 bases at J, leaving 5 bases unmatched. CDR3 DNA sequence: TGTGCCTGGAGTCCCATGACAGGGGAGACCCAGTACTTC. Encoded protein: CAWSPMTGETQYF.